Listed here are 4 T cell receptor beta chains from one sample, sequenced in a study of blood T cell repertoires in COVID-19. Here immunoSEQ multiplex PCR was the method, and the copy in TCRdb shows in-frame clones only, minus some. The table lists about 180,000 clones, around four fifths of them singletons. The source material was peripheral blood. These receptor sequences come from a man aged 65 to 79 with active or convalescent COVID-19.

V usage is TRBV19 and J usage is TRBJ2-3; tentative D call: TRBD2 (5 bases). This CDR3 is 15 amino acids long. The germline V and J ends were trimmed by 5 bases and 4 bases, with 16 bases remaining between them. The germline V gene has CDR1 LNHDA and CDR2 SQIVND (reference sequence). The CDR3 protein is CASSPRPGKADTQYF. In nucleotides, the CDR3 is TGTGCCAGTAGTCCTCGACCCGGGAAGGCAGATACGCAGTATTTT.

This rearrangement joins TRBV7-9 to TRBJ2-1; 15 bases align to TRBD2. V gave up 2 bases and J gave up 7 bases; unmatched junction bases: 6. This CDR3 has 17 amino acids. Germline V gene data show CDR1 as SEHNR and CDR2 as FQNEAQ (reference sequence). CDR3 amino acids: CASSLSGLAGGRNEQFF. Written as DNA, the CDR3 is TGTGCCAGCAGCTTATCGGGACTAGCGGGAGGAAGAAATGAGCAGTTCTTC.

Many counts were recorded for this clone. The chain carries TRBV2 and TRBJ2-5; 12 bases are a match to TRBD2. This CDR3 is 14 amino acids long. Germline CDR1 reads SNHLY; CDR2 reads FYNNEI. Trimming at V came to 4 bases and at J to 3 bases, leaving 0 bases not matched to a gene. The CDR3 sequence is CASSGLAGEETQYF. As DNA, the CDR3 is TGTGCCAGCAGTGGACTAGCGGGAGAAGAGACCCAGTACTTC.

The chain combines TRBV10-3 with TRBJ1-1; 7 positions match TRBD1. Germline V lookup: CDR1 ENHRY, CDR2 SYGVKD. Unmatched junction bases numbered 7, after V lost 6 bases and J lost 3 bases. This CDR3 spans 14 amino acids. The CDR3 here is CAIRTGSSDTEAFF. The CDR3 DNA is TGTGCCATCAGGACAGGGAGCTCGGACACTGAAGCTTTCTTT.